This paragraph reports one T cell receptor (beta chain). The data were taken from a study of T cell responses to AZD1222 COVID-19 vaccine. Germline V gene data show CDR1 as SGDLS and CDR2 as YYNGEE. There are 14 residues in the CDR3. The trim removed 2 bases at V and 15 bases at J, leaving 14 bases unmatched. Repertoires were generated with immunoSEQ multiplex PCR, while TCRdb's copy carries only in-frame clones and drops some. The sample contains around 130,000 clones, roughly 86% of which appear only once. The starting material was peripheral blood, obtained 28 days after the second AZD1222 dose. This chain uses TRBV9 with TRBJ2-1, with 7 nucleotides matching TRBD1. The source is an adult who received the AZD1222 COVID-19 vaccine. The CDR3 nucleotides read TGTGCCAGCAGCGTCGACCCACAGGGGAGCTCTTGGTTCTTC. This gives the protein CASSVDPQGSSWFF.